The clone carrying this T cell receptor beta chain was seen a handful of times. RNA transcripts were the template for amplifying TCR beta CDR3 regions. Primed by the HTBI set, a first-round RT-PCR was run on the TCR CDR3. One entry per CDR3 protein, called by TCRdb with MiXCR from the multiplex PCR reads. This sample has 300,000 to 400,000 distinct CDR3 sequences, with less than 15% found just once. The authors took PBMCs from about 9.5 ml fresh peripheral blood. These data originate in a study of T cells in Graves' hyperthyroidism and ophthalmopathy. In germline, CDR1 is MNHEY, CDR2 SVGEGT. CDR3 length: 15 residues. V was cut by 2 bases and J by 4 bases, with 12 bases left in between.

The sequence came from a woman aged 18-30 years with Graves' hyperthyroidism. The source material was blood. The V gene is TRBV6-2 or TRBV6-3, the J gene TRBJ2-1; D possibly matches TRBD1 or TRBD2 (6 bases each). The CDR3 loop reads CASSYIGGPYNEQFF. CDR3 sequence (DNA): TGTGCCAGCAGTTACATAGGGGGGCCATACAATGAGCAGTTCTTC.